The sample holds one count of the clone carrying this T cell receptor beta chain. This sample is part of a study of cytomegalovirus exposure and HLA in healthy donors. TCRdb's copy holds only in-frame clones and misses some; the assay was immunoSEQ multiplex PCR. The sample includes around 150,000 clones, approximately 89% of them seen just once. The sequence was collected from a man aged 18 to 35 in good health and CMV-seronegative. Sequenced sample: PBMCs.

The CDR3 spells CASSPRGGSSYNEQFF. The CDR3 nucleotides read TGTGCCAGCAGCCCCCGGGGGGGAAGCTCCTACAATGAGCAGTTCTTC. The chain links TRBV7-9 to TRBJ2-1, with 8 bases lining up with TRBD2. The CDR3 contains 16 residues. Trimming at V came to 5 bases and at J to 0 bases, leaving 6 bases not matched to a gene. The germline gives CDR1 SEHNR, CDR2 FQNEAQ (reference sequence).